This record looks at one T cell receptor (beta chain) sequence and its context. The repertoire was sequenced with immunoSEQ multiplex PCR; TCRdb's copy has only in-frame clones and lacks some. This table holds under 60,000 clones, about 91% found once. The record originates from a study of T cell changes during pregnancy in multiple sclerosis. This CDR3 is 12 amino acids long. CDR1 GTSNPN and CDR2 SVGIG come from the germline V gene (reference sequence). Between the trimmed V and J ends, which lost 0 bases and 6 bases, there was a span of 6 bases. The sample was CD8+ T cells from peripheral blood mononuclear cells, taken after pregnancy. This TCR was sampled from a female donor with multiple sclerosis, enrolled in a pregnancy study. J is TRBJ2-1 and V is TRBV30; D uncertain. As DNA, the CDR3 is TGTGCCTGGAGTGTTGGGCTCAATGAGCAGTTCTTC. It is translated as CAWSVGLNEQFF.